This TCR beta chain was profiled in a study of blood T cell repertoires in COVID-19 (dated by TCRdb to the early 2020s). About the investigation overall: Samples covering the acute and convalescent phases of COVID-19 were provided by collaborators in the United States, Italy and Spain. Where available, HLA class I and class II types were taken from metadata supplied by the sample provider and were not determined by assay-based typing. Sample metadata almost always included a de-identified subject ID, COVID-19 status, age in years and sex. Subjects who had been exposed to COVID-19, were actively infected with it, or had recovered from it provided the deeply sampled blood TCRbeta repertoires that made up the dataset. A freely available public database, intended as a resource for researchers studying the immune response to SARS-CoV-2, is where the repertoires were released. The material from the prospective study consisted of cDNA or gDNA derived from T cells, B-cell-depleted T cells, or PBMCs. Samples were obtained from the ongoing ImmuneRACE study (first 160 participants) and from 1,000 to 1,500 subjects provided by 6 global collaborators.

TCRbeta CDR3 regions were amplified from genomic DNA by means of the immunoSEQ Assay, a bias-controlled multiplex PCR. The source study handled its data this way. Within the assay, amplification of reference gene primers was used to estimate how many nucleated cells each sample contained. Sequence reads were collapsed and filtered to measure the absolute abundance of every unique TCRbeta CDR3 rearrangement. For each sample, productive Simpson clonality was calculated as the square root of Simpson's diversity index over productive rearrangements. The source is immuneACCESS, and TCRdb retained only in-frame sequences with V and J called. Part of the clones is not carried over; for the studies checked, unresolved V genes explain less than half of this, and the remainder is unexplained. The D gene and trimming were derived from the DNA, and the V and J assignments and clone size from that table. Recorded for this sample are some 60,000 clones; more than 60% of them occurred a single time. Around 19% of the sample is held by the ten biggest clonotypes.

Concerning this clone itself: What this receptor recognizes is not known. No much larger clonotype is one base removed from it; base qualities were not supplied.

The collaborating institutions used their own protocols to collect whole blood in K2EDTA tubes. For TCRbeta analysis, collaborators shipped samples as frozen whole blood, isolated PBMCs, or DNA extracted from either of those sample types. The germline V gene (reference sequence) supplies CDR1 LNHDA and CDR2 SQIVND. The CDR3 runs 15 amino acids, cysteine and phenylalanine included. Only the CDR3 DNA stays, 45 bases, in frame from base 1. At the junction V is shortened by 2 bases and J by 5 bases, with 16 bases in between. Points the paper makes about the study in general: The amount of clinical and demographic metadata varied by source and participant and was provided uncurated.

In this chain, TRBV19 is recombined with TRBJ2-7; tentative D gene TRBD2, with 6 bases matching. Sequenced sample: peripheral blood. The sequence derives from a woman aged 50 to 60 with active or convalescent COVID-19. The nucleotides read TGTGCCAGTAGTATACAACCGGGCGGGGAGGACGAGCAGTACTTC. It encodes CASSIQPGGEDEQYF.